Below, 7 T cell receptor beta chains from the same sample are listed, as sequenced in a study of shared clonotypes between healthy human individuals. This table comes from immunoSEQ multiplex PCR, and its TCRdb copy is limited to in-frame clones, with some not included. The sample carries about 2.4 million clones, approximately 94% recorded once. Sequencing used naive CD4+ T cells from PBMCs. As to subset: CD45RA+ positively selected. All receptors come from a man between 18 and 29 years old in good health. Some clones in this sample may be carry-over from other donors' samples.

This sequence joins TRBV7-2 and TRBJ2-7; TRBD1 might be the D (6 bases). CDR3 length: 14 residues. V shed 6 bases and J shed 0 bases, with 12 bases lying between them. Looked up from germline, CDR1 is SGHTA and CDR2 is FQGNSA. Here the CDR3 reads CASSSRTASYEQYF. CDR3 bases: TGTGCCAGCAGTTCCCGGACAGCCTCCTACGAGCAGTACTTC.

The genes are TRBV7-6 and TRBJ2-7, with TRBD2 matching 13 bases. Germline loops: CDR1 SGHVS, CDR2 FNYEAQ. The CDR3 is 17 amino acids. The V segment lost 0 bases and the J segment 3 bases; nucleotides outside the gene matches: 5. The CDR3 protein is CASSLALGLAGDYEQYF. The CDR3 DNA sequence: TGTGCCAGCAGCTTAGCGCTAGGACTAGCGGGAGACTACGAGCAGTACTTC.

The rearrangement links TRBV5-4 to TRBJ1-1, with TRBD1 matching over 7 bases. This CDR3 has 16 amino acids. The V and J ends lost 4 bases and 10 bases, in that order; junction bases with no gene match: 19. Germline V gene sequence: CDR1 SGHNT, CDR2 YYREEE (reference sequence). The CDR3 region is CASSPRGGQNPAGAFF. CDR3 in DNA: TGTGCCAGCAGCCCAAGGGGGGGACAGAACCCGGCTGGAGCTTTCTTT.

This sequence joins TRBV11-3 and TRBJ2-5; TRBD1 aligns across 7 bases. V was pared by 3 bases and J by 0 bases, with 1 base of the junction left unmatched. This CDR3 is built from 14 residues. Germline V CDR1 and CDR2: SGHNT, YENEEA. Here the CDR3 reads CASSFGTDQETQYF. Here the CDR3 DNA reads TGTGCCAGCAGCTTCGGGACAGACCAAGAGACCCAGTACTTC.

The chain joins TRBV6-5 to TRBJ1-1, with D unclear. CDR3 length: 12 amino acids. CDR1 is MNHEY, CDR2 SVGAGI, per germline. Trimming cost V 5 bases and J 7 bases, with 11 bases left between them. CDR3 DNA sequence: TGTGCCAGCAGTGAGGCTTGGAATGAAGCTTTCTTT. It yields the protein CASSEAWNEAFF.

This clone was recorded only once. Other DNA sequences in this sample translate to the same CDR3. The chain employs TRBV18 and TRBJ2-1, with D hard to call. The germline V and J ends were trimmed by 1 base and 0 bases, with 4 bases remaining between them. Germline CDR1 KGHSH, CDR2 LQKENI. The CDR3 is made up of 14 amino acids. The CDR3 loop reads CASSPLSSYNEQFF. Written as DNA, the CDR3 is TGTGCCAGCTCACCACTTAGCTCCTACAATGAGCAGTTCTTC.

A note on this clone: This specimen includes other DNA sequences encoding the same CDR3. The chain has TRBV25-1 and TRBJ2-3, with D uncertain. The CDR3 has 14 amino acids. In germline, CDR1 is MGHDK, CDR2 SYGVNS. Trimming shortened V by 3 bases and J by 1 base, and 8 bases separated the two germline ends. The CDR3 sequence is CASSDARGTDTQYF. The CDR3 DNA sequence: TGTGCCAGCAGTGATGCAAGGGGCACAGATACGCAGTATTTT.